The source of this T cell receptor beta chain is a study of lymphopenia after photon versus proton radiotherapy. Sequencing used immunoSEQ multiplex PCR; TCRdb keeps in-frame clones, though not all of them. The table shows about 33,000 clones, with 90% occurring only once. As regards this clone: The antigen is unknown.

Whole-study findings and limits: In patients who died, overall survival fell as post-nadir TCR diversity dropped more. Better survival with proton therapy was suggested as possible, not demonstrated.

V lost 3 bases to trimming and J lost 4 bases; unmatched junction nucleotides: 13. The CDR3 consists of 18 residues. CDR1 and CDR2 from the germline V gene are LGHNA and YSLEER. The sequence derives from a woman in her forties or fifties with pancreatic cancer. This sample comprised peripheral blood, obtained from a patient treated with photon-based radiotherapy. This chain connects TRBV4-3 to TRBJ2-7, with 12 bases identical to TRBD2. The chain's CDR3 is CASSHPRETSGSSYEQYF. The DNA for the CDR3 is TGCGCCAGCAGCCACCCGAGGGAGACTAGCGGGAGTTCGTACGAGCAGTACTTC.